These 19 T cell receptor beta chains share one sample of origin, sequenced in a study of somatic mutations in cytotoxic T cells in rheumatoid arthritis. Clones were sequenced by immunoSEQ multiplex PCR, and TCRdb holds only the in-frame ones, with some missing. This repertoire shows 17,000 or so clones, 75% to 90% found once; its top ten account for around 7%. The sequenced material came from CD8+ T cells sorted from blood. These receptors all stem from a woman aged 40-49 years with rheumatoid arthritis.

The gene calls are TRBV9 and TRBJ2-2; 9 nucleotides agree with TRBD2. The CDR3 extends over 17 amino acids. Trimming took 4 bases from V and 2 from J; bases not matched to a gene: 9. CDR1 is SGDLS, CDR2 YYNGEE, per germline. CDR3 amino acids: CASSTNSGGRNTGELFF. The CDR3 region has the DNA TGTGCCAGCAGCACCAATAGCGGGGGCCGCAACACCGGGGAGCTGTTTTTT.

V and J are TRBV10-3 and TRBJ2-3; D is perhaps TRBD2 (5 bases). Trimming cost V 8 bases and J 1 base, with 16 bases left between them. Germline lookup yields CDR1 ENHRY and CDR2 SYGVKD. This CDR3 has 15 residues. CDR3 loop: CAISRGPAGTDTQYF. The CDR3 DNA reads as TGTGCCATCTCTAGAGGCCCAGCGGGCACAGATACGCAGTATTTT.

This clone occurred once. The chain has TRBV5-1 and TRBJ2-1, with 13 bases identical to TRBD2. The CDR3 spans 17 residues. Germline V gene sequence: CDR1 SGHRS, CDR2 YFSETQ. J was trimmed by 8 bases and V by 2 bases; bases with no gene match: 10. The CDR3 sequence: CASSFSTSGRAGDEQFF. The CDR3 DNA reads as TGCGCCAGCAGCTTCAGTACTAGCGGGAGGGCCGGGGATGAGCAGTTCTTC.

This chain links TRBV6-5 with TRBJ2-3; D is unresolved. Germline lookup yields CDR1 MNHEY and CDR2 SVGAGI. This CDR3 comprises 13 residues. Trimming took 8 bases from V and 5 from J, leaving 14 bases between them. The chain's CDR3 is CASGTVSGDTQYF. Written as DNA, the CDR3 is TGTGCCAGCGGCACAGTTTCTGGAGATACGCAGTATTTT.

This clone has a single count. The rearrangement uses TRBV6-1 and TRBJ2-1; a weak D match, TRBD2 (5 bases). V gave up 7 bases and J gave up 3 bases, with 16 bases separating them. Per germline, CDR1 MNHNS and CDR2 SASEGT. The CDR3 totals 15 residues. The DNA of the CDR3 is TGTGCCAGCACCCTGGTGGCGGGCAACTACAATGAGCAGTTCTTC. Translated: CASTLVAGNYNEQFF.

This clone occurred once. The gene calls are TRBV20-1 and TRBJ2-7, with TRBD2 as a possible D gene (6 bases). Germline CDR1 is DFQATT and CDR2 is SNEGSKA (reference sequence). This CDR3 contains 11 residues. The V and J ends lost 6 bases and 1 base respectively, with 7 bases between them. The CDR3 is CSAGGSYEQYF. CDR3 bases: TGCAGTGCGGGGGGTTCCTACGAGCAGTACTTC.

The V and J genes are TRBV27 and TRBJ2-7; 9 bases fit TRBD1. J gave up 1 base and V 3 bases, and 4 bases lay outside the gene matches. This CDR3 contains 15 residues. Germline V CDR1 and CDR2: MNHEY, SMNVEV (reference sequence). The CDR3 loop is CASSLTGGTSYEQYF. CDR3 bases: TGTGCCAGCAGTTTGACAGGGGGGACTTCCTACGAGCAGTACTTC.

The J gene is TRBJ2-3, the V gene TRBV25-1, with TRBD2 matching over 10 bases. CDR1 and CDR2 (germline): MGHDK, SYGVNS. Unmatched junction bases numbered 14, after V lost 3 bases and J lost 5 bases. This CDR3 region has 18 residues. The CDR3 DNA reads TGTGCCAGCAGTGATGCGTCTAGCGGGGGACCGCGGGGAGATACGCAGTATTTT. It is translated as CASSDASSGGPRGDTQYF. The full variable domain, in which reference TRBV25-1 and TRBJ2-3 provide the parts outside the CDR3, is EADIYQTPRYLVIGTGKKITLECSQTMGHDKMYWYQQDPGMELHLIHYSYGVNSTEKGDLSSESTVSRIRTEHFPLTLESARPSHTSQYLCASSDASSGGPRGDTQYFGPGTRLTVL.

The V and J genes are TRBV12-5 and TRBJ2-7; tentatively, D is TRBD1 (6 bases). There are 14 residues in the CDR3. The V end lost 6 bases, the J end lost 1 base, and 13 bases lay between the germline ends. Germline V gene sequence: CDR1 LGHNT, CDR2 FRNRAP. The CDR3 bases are TGTGCTAGTGGCCCCGGGACACCGTCCTACGAGCAGTACTTC. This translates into CASGPGTPSYEQYF.

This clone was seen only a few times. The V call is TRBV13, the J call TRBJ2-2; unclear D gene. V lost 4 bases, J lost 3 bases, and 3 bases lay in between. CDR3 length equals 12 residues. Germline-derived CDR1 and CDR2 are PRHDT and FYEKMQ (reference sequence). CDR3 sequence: CASSSYTGELFF. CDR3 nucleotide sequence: TGTGCCAGCAGCTCGTACACCGGGGAGCTGTTTTTT.

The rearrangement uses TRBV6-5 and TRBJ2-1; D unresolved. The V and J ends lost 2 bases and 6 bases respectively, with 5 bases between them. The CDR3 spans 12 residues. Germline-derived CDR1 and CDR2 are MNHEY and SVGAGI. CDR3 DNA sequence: TGTGCCAGCAGTTACGGCGGCAATGAGCAGTTCTTC. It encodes CASSYGGNEQFF.

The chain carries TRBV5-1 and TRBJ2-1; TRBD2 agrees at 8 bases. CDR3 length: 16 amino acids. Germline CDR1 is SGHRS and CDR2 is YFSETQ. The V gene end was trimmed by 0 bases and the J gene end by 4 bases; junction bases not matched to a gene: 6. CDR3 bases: TGCGCCAGCAGCTTGGTATCTAGCGGGCCGTACAATGAGCAGTTCTTC. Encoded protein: CASSLVSSGPYNEQFF.

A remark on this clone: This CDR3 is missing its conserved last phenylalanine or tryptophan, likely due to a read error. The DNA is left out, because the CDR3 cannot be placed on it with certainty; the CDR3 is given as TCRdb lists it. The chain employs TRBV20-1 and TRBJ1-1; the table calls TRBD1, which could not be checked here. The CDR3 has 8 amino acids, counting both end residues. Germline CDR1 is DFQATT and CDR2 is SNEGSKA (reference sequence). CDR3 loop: CSASQGPI.

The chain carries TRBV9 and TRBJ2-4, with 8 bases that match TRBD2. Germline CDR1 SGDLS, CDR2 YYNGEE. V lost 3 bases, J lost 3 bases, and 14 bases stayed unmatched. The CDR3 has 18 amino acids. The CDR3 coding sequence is TGTGCCAGCAGCGGGGGAGCGGGGGCCCCTGACGGCAAAAACATTCAGTACTTC. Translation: CASSGGAGAPDGKNIQYF.

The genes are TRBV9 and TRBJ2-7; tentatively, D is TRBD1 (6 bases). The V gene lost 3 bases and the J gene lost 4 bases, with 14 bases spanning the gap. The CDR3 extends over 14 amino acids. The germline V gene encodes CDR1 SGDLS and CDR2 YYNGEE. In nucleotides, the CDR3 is TGTGCCAGCAGCGCTGACGTAGGGGGTTACGAGCAGTACTTC. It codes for CASSADVGGYEQYF. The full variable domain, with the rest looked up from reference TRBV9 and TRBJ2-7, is DSGVTQTPKHLITATGQRVTLRCSPRSGDLSVYWYQQSLDQGLQFLIQYYNGEERAKGNILERFSAQQFPDLHSELNLSSLELGDSALYFCASSADVGGYEQYFGPGTRLTVT.

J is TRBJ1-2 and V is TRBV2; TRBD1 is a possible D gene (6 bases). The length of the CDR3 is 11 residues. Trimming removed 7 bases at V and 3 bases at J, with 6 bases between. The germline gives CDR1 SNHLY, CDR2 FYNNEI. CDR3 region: CASKGDYGYTF. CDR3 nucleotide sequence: TGTGCCAGCAAGGGGGACTATGGCTACACCTTC.

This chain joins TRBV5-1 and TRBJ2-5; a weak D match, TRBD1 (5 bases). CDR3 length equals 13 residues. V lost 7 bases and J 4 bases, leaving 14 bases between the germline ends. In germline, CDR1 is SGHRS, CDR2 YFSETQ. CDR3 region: CASFMYQGETQYF. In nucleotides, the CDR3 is TGCGCCAGCTTTATGTATCAGGGAGAGACCCAGTACTTC.

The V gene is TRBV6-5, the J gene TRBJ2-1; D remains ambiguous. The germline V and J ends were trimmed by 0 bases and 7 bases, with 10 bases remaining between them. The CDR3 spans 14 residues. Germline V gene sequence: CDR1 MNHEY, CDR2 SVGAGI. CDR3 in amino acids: CASSYSSAANEQFF. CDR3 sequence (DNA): TGTGCCAGCAGTTACTCGAGCGCGGCAAATGAGCAGTTCTTC.

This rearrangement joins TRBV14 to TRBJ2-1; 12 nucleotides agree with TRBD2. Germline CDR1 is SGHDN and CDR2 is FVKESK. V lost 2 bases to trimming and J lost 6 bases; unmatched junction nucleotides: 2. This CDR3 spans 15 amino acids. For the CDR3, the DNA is TGTGCCAGCAGCCAACTAGCGGGAGGGTCCAATGAGCAGTTCTTC. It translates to CASSQLAGGSNEQFF.